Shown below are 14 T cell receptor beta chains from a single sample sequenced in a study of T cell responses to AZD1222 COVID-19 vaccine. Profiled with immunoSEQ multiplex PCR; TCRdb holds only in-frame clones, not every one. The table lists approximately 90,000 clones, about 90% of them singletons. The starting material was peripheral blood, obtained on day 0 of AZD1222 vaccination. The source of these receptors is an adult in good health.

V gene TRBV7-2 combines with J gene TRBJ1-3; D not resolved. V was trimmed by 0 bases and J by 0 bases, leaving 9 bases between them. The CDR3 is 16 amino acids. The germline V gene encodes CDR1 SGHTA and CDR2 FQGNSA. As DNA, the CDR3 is TGTGCCAGCAGCTTAGCGTTTCCTAGCTCTGGAAACACCATATATTTT. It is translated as CASSLAFPSSGNTIYF.

CDR3 DNA sequence: TGCGCCAGCAGCGTAGCGGGGGCCACCTACGAGCAGTACTTC. The encoded protein is CASSVAGATYEQYF. The chain combines TRBV4-1 with TRBJ2-7; 9 bases align to TRBD2. This CDR3 contains 14 residues. CDR1 is MGHRA, CDR2 YSYEKL, per germline. V dropped 5 bases and J dropped 2; count of bases not matched to a gene: 4.

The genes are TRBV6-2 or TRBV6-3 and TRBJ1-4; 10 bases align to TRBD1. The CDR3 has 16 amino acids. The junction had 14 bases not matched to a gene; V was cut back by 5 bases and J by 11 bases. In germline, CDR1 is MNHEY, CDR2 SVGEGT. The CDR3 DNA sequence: TGTGCCAGCAGTGACCGACCCGGACAGGGGGTATGGAAACTGTTTTTT. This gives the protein CASSDRPGQGVWKLFF.

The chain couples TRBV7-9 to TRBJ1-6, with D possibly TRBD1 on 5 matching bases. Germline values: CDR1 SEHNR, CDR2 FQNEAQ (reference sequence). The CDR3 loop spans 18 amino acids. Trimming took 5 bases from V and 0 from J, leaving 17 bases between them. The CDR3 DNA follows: TGTGCCAGCAGCCCCGGGAACAGGCCGAGCTCCTATAATTCACCCCTCCACTTT. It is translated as CASSPGNRPSSYNSPLHF.

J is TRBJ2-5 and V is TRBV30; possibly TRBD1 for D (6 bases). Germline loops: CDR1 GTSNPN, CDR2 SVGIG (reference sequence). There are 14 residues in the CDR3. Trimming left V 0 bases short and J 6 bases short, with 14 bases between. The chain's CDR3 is CAWSVDHRAQTQYF. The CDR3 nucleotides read TGTGCCTGGAGTGTAGACCACAGGGCCCAGACCCAGTACTTC.

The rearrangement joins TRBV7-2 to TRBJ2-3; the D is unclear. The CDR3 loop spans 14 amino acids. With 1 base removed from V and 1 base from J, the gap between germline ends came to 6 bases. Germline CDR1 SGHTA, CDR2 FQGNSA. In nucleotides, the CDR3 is TGTGCCAGCAGCTTAGTTGGACGCACAGATACGCAGTATTTT. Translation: CASSLVGRTDTQYF. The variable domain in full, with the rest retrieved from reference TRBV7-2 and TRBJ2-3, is GAGVSQSPSNKVTEKGKDVELRCDPISGHTALYWYRQSLGQGLEFLIYFQGNSAPDKSGLPSDRFSAERTGGSVSTLTIQRTQQEDSAVYLCASSLVGRTDTQYFGPGTRLTVL.

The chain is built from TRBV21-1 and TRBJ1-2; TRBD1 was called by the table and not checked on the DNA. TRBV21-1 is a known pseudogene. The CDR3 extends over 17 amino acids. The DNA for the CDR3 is TGTGCCAGCAGCACCTATGGGGACAGGCTTTTCATCTATGGCTACACCTTC. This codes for CASSTYGDRLFIYGYTF.

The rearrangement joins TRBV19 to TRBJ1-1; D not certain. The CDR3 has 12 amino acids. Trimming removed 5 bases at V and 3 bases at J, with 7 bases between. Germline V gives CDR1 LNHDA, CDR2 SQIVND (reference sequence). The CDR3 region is CASSGQHTEAFF. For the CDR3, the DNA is TGTGCCAGTAGTGGGCAGCACACTGAAGCTTTCTTT.

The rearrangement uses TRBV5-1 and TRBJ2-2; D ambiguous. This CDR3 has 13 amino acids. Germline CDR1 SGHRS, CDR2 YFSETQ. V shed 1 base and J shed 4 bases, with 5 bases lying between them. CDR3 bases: TGCGCCAGCAGCTTGCTGGGCACCGGGGAGCTGTTTTTT. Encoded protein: CASSLLGTGELFF. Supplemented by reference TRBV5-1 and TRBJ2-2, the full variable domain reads KAGVTQTPRYLIKTRGQQVTLSCSPISGHRSVSWYQQTPGQGLQFLFEYFSETQRNKGNFPGRFSGRQFSNSRSEMNVSTLELGDSALYLCASSLLGTGELFFGEGSRLTVL.

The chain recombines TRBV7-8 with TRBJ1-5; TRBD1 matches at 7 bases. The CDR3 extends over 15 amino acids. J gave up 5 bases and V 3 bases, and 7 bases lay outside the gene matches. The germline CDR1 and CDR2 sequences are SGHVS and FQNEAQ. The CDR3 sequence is CASSFGQGGDQPQHF. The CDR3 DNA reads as TGTGCCAGCAGCTTTGGGCAGGGGGGCGATCAGCCCCAGCATTTT.

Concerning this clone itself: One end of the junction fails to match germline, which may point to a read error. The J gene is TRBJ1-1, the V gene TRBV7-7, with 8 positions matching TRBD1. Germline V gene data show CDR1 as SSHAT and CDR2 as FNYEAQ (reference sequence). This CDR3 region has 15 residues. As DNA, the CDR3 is TGTGCTAGCACCACAGGGGGGGGCAAGAACACTGAAGCTTTCTTT. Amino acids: CASTTGGGKNTEAFF. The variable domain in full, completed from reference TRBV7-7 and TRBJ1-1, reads GAGVSQSPRYKVTKRGQDVTLRCDPISSHATLYWYQQALGQGPEFLTYFNYEAQPDKSGLPSDRFSAERPEGSISTLTIQRTEQRDSAMYRCASTTGGGKNTEAFFGQGTRLTVV.

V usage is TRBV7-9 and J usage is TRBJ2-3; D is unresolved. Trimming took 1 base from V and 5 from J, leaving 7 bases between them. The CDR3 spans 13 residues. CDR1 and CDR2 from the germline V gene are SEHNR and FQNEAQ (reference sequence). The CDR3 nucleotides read TGTGCCAGCAGCTTAGACGGGCGAGATACGCAGTATTTT. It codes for CASSLDGRDTQYF. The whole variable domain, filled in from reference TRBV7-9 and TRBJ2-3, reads DTGVSQNPRHKITKRGQNVTFRCDPISEHNRLYWYRQTLGQGPEFLTYFQNEAQLEKSRLLSDRFSAERPKGSFSTLEIQRTEQGDSAMYLCASSLDGRDTQYFGPGTRLTVL.

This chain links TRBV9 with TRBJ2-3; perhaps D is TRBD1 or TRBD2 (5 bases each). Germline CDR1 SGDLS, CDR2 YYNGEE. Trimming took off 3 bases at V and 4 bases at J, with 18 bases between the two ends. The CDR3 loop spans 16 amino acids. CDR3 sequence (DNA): TGTGCCAGCAGCGGCGAGGGACGGTCCGCAGCAGATACGCAGTATTTT. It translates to CASSGEGRSAADTQYF.

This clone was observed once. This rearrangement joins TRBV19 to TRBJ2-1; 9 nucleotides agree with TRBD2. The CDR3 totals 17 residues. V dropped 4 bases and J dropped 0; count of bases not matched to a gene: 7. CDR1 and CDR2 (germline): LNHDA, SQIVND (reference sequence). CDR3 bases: TGTGCCAGTAGTAAGGGCCGAGCGGGGGGCTCCTACAATGAGCAGTTCTTC. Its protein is CASSKGRAGGSYNEQFF.